A single TCR beta chain is shown here with its context. Its antigen remains unidentified. The data derive from a study of cytomegalovirus exposure and HLA in healthy donors. Findings of the study overall: Presence/absence comparisons presumed near-even sequencing depth among donors. A few CMV-associated chains were confirmed in vitro to be specific for CMV antigens. A later analysis reportedly identified an Asian-associated ancestry cluster as carrying fewer N-insertions than the approximately 640-donor mean.

The CDR3 covers 18 residues. From germline, CDR1 is WNHNN and CDR2 SYGVQD (reference sequence). V trimming: 5 bases; J trimming: 4 bases; junction bases outside the gene matches: 8. This PCR relied on a set of 60 Vbeta primers and 13 Jbeta primers. The data were produced by immunoSEQ multiplex PCR, yet TCRdb's version contains in-frame clones alone and is incomplete. In the table there are about 110,000 clones, 75% to 85% of which are singletons. This receptor was taken from a man aged 18-30 years in good health and CMV-seronegative. Sequences were obtained from PBMCs. The chain joins TRBV10-1 to TRBJ2-1; TRBD2 matches at 16 bases. Here the CDR3 DNA reads TGCGCCAGCAGTCGTACGGGACTAGCGGGAGGGGGATACAATGAGCAGTTCTTC. Protein: CASSRTGLAGGGYNEQFF.